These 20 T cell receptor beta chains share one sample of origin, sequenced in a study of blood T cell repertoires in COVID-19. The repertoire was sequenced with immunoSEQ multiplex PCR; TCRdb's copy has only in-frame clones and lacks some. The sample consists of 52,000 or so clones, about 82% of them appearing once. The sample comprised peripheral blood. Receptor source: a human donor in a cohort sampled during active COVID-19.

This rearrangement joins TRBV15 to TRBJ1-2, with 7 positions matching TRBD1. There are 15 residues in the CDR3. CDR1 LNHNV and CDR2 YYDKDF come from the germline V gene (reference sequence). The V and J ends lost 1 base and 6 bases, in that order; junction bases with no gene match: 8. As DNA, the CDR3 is TGTGCCACCAGCAGAGGTCTCGTTGGGACAGATGGCTACACCTTC. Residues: CATSRGLVGTDGYTF.

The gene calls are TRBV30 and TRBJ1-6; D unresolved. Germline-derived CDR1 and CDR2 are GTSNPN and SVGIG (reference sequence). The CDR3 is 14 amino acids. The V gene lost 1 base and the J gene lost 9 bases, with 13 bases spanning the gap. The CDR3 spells CAWSEGWRSSPLHF. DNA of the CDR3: TGTGCCTGGAGTGAGGGCTGGAGGAGTTCACCCCTCCACTTT.

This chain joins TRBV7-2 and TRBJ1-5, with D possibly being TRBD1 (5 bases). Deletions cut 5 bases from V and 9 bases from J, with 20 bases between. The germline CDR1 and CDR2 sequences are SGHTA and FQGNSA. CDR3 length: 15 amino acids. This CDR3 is CASSPVGGAPGPQHF. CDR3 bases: TGTGCCAGCAGCCCGGTGGGAGGGGCCCCGGGGCCCCAGCATTTT.

The CDR3 DNA is TGTGCCAGCAGCGGCGGACAGGTACAACGTTTCACTGAAGCTTTCTTT. Residues: CASSGGQVQRFTEAFF. The V and J genes are TRBV5-4 and TRBJ1-1; 7 positions match TRBD1. The V segment lost 4 bases and the J segment 4 bases; nucleotides outside the gene matches: 13. Germline CDR1 and CDR2: SGHNT and YYREEE (reference sequence). CDR3 length equals 16 residues.

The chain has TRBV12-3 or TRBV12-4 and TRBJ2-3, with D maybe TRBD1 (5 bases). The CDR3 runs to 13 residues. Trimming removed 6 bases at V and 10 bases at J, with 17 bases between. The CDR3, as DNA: TGTGCCAGCAGCCGAGCTGGGGCGAAAGCGCAGTATTTT. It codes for CASSRAGAKAQYF.

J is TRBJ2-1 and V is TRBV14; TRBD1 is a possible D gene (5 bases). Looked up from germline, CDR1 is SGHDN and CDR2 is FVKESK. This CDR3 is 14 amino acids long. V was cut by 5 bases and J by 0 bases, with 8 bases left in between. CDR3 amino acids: CASSGASSYNEQFF. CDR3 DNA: TGTGCCAGCAGCGGGGCGAGCTCCTACAATGAGCAGTTCTTC.

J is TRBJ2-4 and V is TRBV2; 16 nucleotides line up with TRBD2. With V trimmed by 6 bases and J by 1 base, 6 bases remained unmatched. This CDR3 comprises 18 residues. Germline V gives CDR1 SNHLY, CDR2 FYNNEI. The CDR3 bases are TGTGCCAGCAGGGGGACTAGCGGGAGGGACGGGGCCAAAAACATTCAGTACTTC. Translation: CASRGTSGRDGAKNIQYF. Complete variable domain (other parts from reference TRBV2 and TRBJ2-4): EPEVTQTPSHQVTQMGQEVILRCVPISNHLYFYWYRQILGQKVEFLVSFYNNEISEKSEIFDDQFSVERPDGSNFTLKIRSTKLEDSAMYFCASRGTSGRDGAKNIQYFGAGTRLSVL.

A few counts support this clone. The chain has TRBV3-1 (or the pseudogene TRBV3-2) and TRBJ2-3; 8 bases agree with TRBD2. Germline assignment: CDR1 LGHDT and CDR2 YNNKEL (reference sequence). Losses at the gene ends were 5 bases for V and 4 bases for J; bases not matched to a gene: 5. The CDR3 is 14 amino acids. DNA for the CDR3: TGTGCCAGCAGCTTGGGACTAGAGTCAGATACGCAGTATTTT. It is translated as CASSLGLESDTQYF.

The CDR3 nucleotides are TGTGCCAGCAGTTTACTAAGCGGGACCCCAGATACGCAGTATTTT. Encoded protein: CASSLLSGTPDTQYF. This chain connects TRBV27 to TRBJ2-3, with 7 bases that match TRBD2. Germline assignment: CDR1 MNHEY and CDR2 SMNVEV (reference sequence). The CDR3 runs to 15 residues. V dropped 2 bases and J dropped 4; count of bases not matched to a gene: 6.

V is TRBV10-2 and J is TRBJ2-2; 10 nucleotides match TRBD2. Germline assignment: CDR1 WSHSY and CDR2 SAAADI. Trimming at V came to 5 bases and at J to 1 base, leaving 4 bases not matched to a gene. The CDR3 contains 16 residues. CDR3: CASSSSGSGNTGELFF. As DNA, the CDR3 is TGCGCCAGCAGTTCTAGCGGGAGTGGGAACACCGGGGAGCTGTTTTTT.

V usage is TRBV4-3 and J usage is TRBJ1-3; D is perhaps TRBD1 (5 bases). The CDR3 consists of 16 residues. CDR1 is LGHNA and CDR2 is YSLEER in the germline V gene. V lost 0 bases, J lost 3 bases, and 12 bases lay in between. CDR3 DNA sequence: TGCGCCAGCAGCCAAGATTTATACAGGAATGGAAACACCATATATTTT. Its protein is CASSQDLYRNGNTIYF.

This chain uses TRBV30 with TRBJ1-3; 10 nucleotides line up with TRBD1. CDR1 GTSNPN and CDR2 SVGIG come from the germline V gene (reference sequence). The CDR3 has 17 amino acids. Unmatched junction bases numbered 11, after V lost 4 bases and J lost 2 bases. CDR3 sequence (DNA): TGTGCCTGGACCCGGGACAGGGGCGTCATTCCTGGAAACACCATATATTTT. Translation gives CAWTRDRGVIPGNTIYF.

CDR3 DNA: TGTGCCTGGAGGGGCAAGGGGGCAGATACGCAGTATTTT. This codes for CAWRGKGADTQYF. V gene TRBV30 combines with J gene TRBJ2-3, with D perhaps TRBD1 (6 bases). The CDR3 runs 13 residues. Trimming removed 3 bases at V and 4 bases at J, with 11 bases between. Germline lookup yields CDR1 GTSNPN and CDR2 SVGIG (reference sequence).

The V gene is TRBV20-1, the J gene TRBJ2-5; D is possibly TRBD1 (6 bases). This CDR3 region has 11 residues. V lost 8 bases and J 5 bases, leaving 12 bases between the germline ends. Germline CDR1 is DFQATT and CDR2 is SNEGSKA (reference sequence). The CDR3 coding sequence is TGCAGTAACTCTAGGGGGGAGACCCAGTACTTC. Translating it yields CSNSRGETQYF.

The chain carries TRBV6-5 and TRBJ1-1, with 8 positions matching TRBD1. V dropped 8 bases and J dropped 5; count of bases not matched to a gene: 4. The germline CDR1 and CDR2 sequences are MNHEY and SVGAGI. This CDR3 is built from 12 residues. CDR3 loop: CASRQGATEAFF. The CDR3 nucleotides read TGTGCCAGCCGGCAGGGGGCGACTGAAGCTTTCTTT.

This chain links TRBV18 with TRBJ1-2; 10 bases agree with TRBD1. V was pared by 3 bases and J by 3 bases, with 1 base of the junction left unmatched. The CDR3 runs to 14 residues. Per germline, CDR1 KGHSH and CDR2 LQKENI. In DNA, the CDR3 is TGTGCCAGCTCACCCGGGACAGGGGACTATGGCTACACCTTC. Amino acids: CASSPGTGDYGYTF.

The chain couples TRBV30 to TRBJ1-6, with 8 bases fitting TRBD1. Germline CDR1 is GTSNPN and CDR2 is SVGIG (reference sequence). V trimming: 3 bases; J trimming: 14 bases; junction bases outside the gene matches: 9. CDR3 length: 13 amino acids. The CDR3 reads CAWSAGQGKTLHF. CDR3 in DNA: TGTGCCTGGAGCGCCGGACAGGGTAAAACCCTCCACTTT. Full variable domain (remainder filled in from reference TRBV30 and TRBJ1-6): SQTIHQWPATLVQPVGSPLSLECTVEGTSNPNLYWYRQAAGRGLQLLFYSVGIGQISSEVPQNLSASRPQDRQFILSSKKLLLSDSGFYLCAWSAGQGKTLHFGNGTRLTVT.

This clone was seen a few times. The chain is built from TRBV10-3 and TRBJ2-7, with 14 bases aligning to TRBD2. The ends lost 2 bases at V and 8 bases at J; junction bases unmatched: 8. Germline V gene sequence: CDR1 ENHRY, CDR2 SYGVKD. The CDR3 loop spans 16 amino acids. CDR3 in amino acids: CAISEPRGLAGAKQYF. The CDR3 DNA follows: TGTGCCATCAGTGAGCCCCGGGGACTAGCGGGGGCGAAGCAGTACTTC.

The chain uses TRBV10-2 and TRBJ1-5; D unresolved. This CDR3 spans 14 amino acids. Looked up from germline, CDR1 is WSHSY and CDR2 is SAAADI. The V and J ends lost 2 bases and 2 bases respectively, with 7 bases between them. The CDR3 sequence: CASSEGDGNQPQHF. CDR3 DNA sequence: TGCGCCAGCAGTGAGGGAGACGGCAATCAGCCCCAGCATTTT.

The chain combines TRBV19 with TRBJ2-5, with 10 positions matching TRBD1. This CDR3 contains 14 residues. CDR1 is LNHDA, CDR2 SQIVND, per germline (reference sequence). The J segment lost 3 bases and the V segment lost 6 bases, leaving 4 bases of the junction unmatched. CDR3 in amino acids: CASRATGGKETQYF. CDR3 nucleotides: TGTGCCAGTAGAGCGACAGGGGGCAAAGAGACCCAGTACTTC.